This TCR beta chain appears in the sequencing data of a study of T cell repertoires in cytomegalovirus infection. Looking at the study overall: Public TCR beta signatures provided an indication of both CMV infection and a matching HLA type.

There are a few counts of this clonotype. Antigen specificity is unknown. Points from the study as a whole: Clonotypes of TCR beta that were HLA-C-restricted and CMV-specific dominated the ex vivo response.

MiXCR was run by TCRdb on the reads, yielding one entry per CDR3 protein. The table includes roughly 990,000 distinct CDR3 sequences, approximately 31% detected once. The CDR3 runs to 15 residues. Germline V lookup: CDR1 LNHDA, CDR2 SQIVND (reference sequence). V was cut by 3 bases and J by 4 bases, with 13 bases left in between. The receptor's source is a human donor in good health (CMV status not recorded). Some clones in this sample may be carry-over from other donors' samples. Specimen: cultured CD8+ T cells from PBMCs, collected from culture after CMV antigen stimulation. V and J are TRBV19 and TRBJ2-1; tentatively, D is TRBD2 (6 bases). CDR3 amino acids: CASSMEVAEYNEQFF. The CDR3 DNA sequence: TGTGCCAGTAGTATGGAGGTAGCGGAGTACAATGAGCAGTTCTTC.